The 5 T cell receptor beta chains below come from one sample, sequenced in a study of shared clonotypes between healthy human individuals (dated by TCRdb to 2018 to 2021). Libraries were prepared through the immunoSEQ multiplex PCR assay. Here the immuneACCESS table is served through TCRdb, limited to in-frame sequences with V and J called. Missing clones are a known gap in these copies; in checked studies unresolved V genes cover under half, and the rest lacks a known reason. Counted in this sample were 1.5 million to 2.5 million clones; just under 95% of them appeared once. Of the sample, less than 1.5% is held by the ten largest clones. CD8 naive samples consisted of CD45RO-negative cells that were positively selected for CCR7, yielding a CD45RA+CCR7+ population without TemRA cells. The sample comprised naive CD8+ T cells sorted from blood. The cell subset or site label corresponds to: CD45RA+CCR7+. These receptors all stem from a young man in good health.

As for this clone: Distinct nucleotide sequences in the sample also encode this CDR3. V usage is TRBV27 and J usage is TRBJ2-1; D is unclear. This CDR3 has 11 residues. Germline CDR1 and CDR2: MNHEY and SMNVEV (reference sequence). V was pared by 6 bases and J by 4 bases, with 4 bases between. This CDR3 is CASRGYNEQFF. Here the CDR3 DNA reads TGTGCCAGCAGGGGGTACAATGAGCAGTTCTTC.

This chain joins TRBV28 and TRBJ2-2, with 7 bases aligning to TRBD1. Germline CDR1 reads MDHEN; CDR2 reads SYDVKM. The CDR3 totals 15 residues. The trim removed 3 bases at V and 5 bases at J, leaving 6 bases unmatched. The CDR3 region is CASSFGQGETGELFF. The CDR3 DNA reads as TGTGCCAGCAGTTTTGGGCAGGGGGAGACCGGGGAGCTGTTTTTT.

V usage is TRBV29-1 and J usage is TRBJ2-1, with 7 positions matching TRBD1. Germline values: CDR1 SQVTM, CDR2 ANQGSEA. The V and J ends lost 2 bases and 10 bases, in that order; junction bases with no gene match: 14. The CDR3 spans 15 residues. The chain's CDR3 is CSVEPLRQGGREQFF. The CDR3, as DNA: TGCAGCGTTGAACCCCTTAGACAGGGCGGCAGGGAGCAGTTCTTC.

This clone was observed a handful of times. The chain recombines TRBV7-9 with TRBJ1-1; D gene uncertain. V lost 7 bases to trimming and J lost 6 bases, with 18 bases between them. Germline CDR1 reads SEHNR; CDR2 reads FQNEAQ (reference sequence). CDR3 size: 14 residues. Here the CDR3 reads CASTPWEAESEAFF. The CDR3 DNA follows: TGTGCCAGCACCCCGTGGGAGGCGGAATCTGAAGCTTTCTTT. Full variable domain (remainder filled in from reference TRBV7-9 and TRBJ1-1): DTGVSQNPRHKITKRGQNVTFRCDPISEHNRLYWYRQTLGQGPEFLTYFQNEAQLEKSRLLSDRFSAERPKGSFSTLEIQRTEQGDSAMYLCASTPWEAESEAFFGQGTRLTVV.

The V and J genes are TRBV30 and TRBJ1-5; perhaps TRBD1 as D (6 bases). The V gene lost 0 bases and the J gene lost 7 bases, with 19 bases spanning the gap. CDR1 is GTSNPN, CDR2 SVGIG, per germline (reference sequence). CDR3 size: 16 residues. The DNA of the CDR3 is TGTGCCTGGAGTGTTGAGGACAGCGAAGGAGGACAGCCCCAGCATTTT. It encodes CAWSVEDSEGGQPQHF.